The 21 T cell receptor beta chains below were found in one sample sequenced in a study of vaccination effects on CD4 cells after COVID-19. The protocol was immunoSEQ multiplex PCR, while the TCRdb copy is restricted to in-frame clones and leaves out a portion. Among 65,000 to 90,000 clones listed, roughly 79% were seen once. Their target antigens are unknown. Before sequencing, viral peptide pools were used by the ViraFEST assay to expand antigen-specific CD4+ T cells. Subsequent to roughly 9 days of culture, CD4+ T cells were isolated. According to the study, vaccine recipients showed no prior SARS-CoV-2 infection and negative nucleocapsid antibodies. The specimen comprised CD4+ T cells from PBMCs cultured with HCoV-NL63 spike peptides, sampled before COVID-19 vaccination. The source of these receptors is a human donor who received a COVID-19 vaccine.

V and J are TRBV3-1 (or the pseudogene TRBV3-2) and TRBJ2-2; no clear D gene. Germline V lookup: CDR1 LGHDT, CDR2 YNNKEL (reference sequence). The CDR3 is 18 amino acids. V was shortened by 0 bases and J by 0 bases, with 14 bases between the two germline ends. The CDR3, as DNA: TGTGCCAGCAGCCAAGAGAGAGTTCGGGCCGCGAACACCGGGGAGCTGTTTTTT. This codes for CASSQERVRAANTGELFF.

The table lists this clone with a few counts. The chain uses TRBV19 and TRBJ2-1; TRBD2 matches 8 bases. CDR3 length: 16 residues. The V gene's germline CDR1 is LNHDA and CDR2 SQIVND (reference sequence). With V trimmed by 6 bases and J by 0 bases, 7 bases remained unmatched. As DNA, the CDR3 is TGTGCCAGTAGCAATGCCGGGACTAGCTCCTACAATGAGCAGTTCTTC. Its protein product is CASSNAGTSSYNEQFF.

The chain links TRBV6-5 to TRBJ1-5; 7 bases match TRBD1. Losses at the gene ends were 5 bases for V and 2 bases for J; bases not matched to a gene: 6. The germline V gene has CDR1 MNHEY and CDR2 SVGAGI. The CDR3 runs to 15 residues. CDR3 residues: CASSPQGEGNQPQHF. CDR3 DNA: TGTGCCAGCAGTCCCCAGGGGGAAGGCAATCAGCCCCAGCATTTT.

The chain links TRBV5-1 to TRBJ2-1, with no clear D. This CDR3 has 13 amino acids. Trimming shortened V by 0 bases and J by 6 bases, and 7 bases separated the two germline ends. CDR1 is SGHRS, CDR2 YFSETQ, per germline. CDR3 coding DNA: TGCGCCAGCAGCTTGGGCCCGATCAATGAGCAGTTCTTC. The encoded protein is CASSLGPINEQFF.

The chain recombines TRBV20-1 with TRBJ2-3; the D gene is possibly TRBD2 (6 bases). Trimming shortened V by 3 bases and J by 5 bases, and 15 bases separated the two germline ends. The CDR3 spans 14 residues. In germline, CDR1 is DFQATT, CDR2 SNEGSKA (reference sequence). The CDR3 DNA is TGCAGTGCTAGTAGTGGCGGGGCGGGAGATACGCAGTATTTT. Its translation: CSASSGGAGDTQYF.

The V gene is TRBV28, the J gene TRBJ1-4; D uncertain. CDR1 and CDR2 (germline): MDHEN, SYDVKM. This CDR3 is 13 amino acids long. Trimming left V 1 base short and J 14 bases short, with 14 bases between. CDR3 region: CASSLFLRTRLFF. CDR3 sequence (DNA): TGTGCCAGCAGTTTATTTCTCCGAACCCGGCTGTTTTTT. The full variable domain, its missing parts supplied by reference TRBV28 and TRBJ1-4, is DVKVTQSSRYLVKRTGEKVFLECVQDMDHENMFWYRQDPGLGLRLIYFSYDVKMKEKGDIPEGYSVSREKKERFSLILESASTNQTSMYLCASSLFLRTRLFFGSGTQLSVL.

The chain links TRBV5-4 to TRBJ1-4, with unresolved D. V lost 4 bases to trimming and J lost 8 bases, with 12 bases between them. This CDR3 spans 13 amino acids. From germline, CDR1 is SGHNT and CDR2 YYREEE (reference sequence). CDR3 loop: CASSRALGEKLFF. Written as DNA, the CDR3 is TGTGCCAGCAGCAGGGCCCTAGGCGAAAAACTGTTTTTT.

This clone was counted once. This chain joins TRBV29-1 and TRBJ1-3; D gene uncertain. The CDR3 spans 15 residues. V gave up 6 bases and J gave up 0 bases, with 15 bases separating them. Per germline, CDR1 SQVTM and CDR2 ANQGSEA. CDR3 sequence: CSVVWTKSSGNTIYF. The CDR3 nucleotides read TGCAGCGTGGTTTGGACGAAGAGCTCTGGAAACACCATATATTTT.

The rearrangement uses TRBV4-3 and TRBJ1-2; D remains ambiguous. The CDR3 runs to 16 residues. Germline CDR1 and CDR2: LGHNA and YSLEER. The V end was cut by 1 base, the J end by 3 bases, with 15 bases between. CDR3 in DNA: TGCGCCAGCAGCCAAGGTGTAATGTTACAACACTATGGCTACACCTTC. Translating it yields CASSQGVMLQHYGYTF.

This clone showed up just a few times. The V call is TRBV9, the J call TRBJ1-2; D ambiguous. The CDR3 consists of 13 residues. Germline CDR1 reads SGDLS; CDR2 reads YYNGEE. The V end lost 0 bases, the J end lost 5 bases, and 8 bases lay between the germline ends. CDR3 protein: CASSVEGRYGYTF. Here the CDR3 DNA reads TGTGCCAGCAGCGTAGAAGGCAGGTATGGCTACACCTTC.

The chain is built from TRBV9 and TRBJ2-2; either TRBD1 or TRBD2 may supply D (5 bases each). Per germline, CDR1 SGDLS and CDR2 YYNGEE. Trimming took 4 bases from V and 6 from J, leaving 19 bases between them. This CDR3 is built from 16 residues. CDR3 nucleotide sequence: TGTGCCAGCAGCCTCCAGGGACCTCTTGTATCCGGGGAGCTGTTTTTT. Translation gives CASSLQGPLVSGELFF.

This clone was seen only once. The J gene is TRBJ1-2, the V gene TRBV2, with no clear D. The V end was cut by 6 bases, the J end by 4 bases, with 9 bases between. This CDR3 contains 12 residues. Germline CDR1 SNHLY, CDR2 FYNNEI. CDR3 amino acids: CASRLEGYGYTF. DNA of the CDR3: TGTGCCAGCAGGTTGGAGGGCTATGGCTACACCTTC.

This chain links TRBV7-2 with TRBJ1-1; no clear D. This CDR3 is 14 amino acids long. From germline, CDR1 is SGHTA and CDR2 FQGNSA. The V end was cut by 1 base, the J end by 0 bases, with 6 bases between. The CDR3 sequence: CASSLVALNTEAFF. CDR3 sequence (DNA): TGTGCCAGCAGCTTAGTCGCCTTGAACACTGAAGCTTTCTTT. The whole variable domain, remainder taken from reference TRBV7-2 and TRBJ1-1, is GAGVSQSPSNKVTEKGKDVELRCDPISGHTALYWYRQSLGQGLEFLIYFQGNSAPDKSGLPSDRFSAERTGGSVSTLTIQRTQQEDSAVYLCASSLVALNTEAFFGQGTRLTVV.

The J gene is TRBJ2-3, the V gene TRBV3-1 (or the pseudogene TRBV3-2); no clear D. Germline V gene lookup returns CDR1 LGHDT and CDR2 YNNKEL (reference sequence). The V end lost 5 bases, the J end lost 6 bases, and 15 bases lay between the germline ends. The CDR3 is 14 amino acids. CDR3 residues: CASSSQWGADTQYF. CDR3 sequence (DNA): TGTGCCAGCAGCTCCCAGTGGGGTGCTGATACGCAGTATTTT.

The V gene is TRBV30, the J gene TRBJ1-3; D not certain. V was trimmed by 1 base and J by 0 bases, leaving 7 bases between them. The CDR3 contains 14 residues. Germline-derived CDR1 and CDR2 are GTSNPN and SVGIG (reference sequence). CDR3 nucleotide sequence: TGTGCCTGGAGTGCCGGTGGCTCTGGAAACACCATATATTTT. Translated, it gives CAWSAGGSGNTIYF. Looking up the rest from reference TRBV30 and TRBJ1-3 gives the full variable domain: SQTIHQWPATLVQPVGSPLSLECTVEGTSNPNLYWYRQAAGRGLQLLFYSVGIGQISSEVPQNLSASRPQDRQFILSSKKLLLSDSGFYLCAWSAGGSGNTIYFGEGSWLTVV.

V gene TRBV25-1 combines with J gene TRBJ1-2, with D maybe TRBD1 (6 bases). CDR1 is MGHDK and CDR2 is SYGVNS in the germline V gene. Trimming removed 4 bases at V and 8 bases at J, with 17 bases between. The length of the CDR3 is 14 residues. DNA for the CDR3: TGTGCCAGCAGTGTACAGGGAGCCGCGGCCGGCTACACCTTC. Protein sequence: CASSVQGAAAGYTF.

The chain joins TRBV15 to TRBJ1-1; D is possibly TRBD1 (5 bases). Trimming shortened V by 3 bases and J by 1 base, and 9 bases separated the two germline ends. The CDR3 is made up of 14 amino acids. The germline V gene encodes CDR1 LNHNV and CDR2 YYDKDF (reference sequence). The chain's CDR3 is CATSSPGQNTEAFF. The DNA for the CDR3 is TGTGCCACCAGCAGCCCCGGACAGAACACTGAAGCTTTCTTT.

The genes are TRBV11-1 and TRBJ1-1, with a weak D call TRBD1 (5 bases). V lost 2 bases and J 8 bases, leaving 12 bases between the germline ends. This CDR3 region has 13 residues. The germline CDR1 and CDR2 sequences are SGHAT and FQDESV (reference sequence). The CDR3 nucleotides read TGTGCCAGCAGCTTACTAAAGGGGATGGAAGCTTTCTTT. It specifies CASSLLKGMEAFF. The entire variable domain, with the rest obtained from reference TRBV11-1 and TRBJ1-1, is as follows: EAEVAQSPRYKITEKSQAVAFWCDPISGHATLYWYRQILGQGPELLVQFQDESVVDDSQLPKDRFSAERLKGVDSTLKIQPAELGDSAMYLCASSLLKGMEAFFGQGTRLTVV.

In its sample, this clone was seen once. In DNA form, the CDR3 reads TGCGCCAGCAGCCCTTCCCCAGGGGATAATGGCTACACCTTC. Its protein is CASSPSPGDNGYTF. The rearrangement uses TRBV5-1 and TRBJ1-2, with TRBD1 as a possible D gene (6 bases). Germline V gene data show CDR1 as SGHRS and CDR2 as YFSETQ. V was cut by 4 bases and J by 6 bases, with 16 bases left in between. CDR3 length: 14 amino acids.

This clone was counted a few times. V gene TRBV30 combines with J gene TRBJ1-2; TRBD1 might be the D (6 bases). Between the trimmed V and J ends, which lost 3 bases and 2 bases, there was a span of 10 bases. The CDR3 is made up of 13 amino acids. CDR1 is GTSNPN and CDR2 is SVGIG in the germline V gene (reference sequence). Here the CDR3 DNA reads TGTGCCTGGAGGAGAACAGGGAACTATGGCTACACCTTC. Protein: CAWRRTGNYGYTF.

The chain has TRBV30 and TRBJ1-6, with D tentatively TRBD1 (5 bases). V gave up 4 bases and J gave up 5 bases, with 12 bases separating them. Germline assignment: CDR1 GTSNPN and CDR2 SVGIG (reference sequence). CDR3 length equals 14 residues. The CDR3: CAWNGAMDNSPLHF. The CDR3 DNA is TGTGCCTGGAATGGGGCGATGGATAATTCACCCCTCCACTTT.